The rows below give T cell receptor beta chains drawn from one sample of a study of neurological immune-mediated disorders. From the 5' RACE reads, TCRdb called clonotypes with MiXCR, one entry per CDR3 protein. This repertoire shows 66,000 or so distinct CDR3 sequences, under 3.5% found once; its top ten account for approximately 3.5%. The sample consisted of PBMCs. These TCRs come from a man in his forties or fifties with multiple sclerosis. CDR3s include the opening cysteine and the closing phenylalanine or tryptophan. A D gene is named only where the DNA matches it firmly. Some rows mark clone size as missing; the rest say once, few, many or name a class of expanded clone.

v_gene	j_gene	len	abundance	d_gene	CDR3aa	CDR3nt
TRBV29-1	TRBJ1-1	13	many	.	CSVGKDVGPEAFF	TGCAGCGTTGGGAAGGATGTAGGGCCTGAAGCTTTCTTT
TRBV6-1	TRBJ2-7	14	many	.	CASSELPGNYEQYF	TGTGCCAGCAGTGAACTCCCAGGTAACTACGAGCAGTACTTC
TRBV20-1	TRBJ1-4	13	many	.	CSARGGVGEKLFF	TGCAGTGCTAGAGGAGGGGTCGGTGAAAAACTGTTTTTT
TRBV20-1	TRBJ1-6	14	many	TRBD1	CSARPGTGWEPLHF	TGCAGTGCTAGGCCCGGGACAGGTTGGGAACCCCTCCACTTT
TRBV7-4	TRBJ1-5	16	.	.	CASSLGEGWFLKTQNF	TGTGCCAGCAGCTTAGGGGAGGGTTGGTTTTTAAAGACCCAGAATTTT
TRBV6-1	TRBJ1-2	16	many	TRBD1	CASSEGTGQGWYGYTF	TGTGCCAGCAGTGAAGGGACGGGACAGGGTTGGTATGGCTACACCTTC
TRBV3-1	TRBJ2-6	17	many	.	CASSQRRLNSGANVLTF	TGTGCCAGCAGCCAAAGACGACTGAACTCTGGGGCCAACGTCCTGACTTTC
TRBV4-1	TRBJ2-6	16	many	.	CASSQDAGSGANVLTF	TGCGCCAGCAGCCAAGATGCCGGCTCTGGGGCCAACGTCCTGACTTTC
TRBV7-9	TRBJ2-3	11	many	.	CASRETDTQYF	TGTGCCAGCAGGGAAACAGATACGCAGTATTTT
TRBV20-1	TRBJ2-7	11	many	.	CSAEDTYEQYF	TGCAGTGCCGAGGATACCTACGAGCAGTACTTC
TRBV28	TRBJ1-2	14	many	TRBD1	CASSLRGGGYGYTF	TGTGCCAGCAGCTTAAGAGGGGGCGGCTATGGCTACACCTTC
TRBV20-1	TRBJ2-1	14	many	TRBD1	CSAQDRSTGNEQFF	TGCAGTGCCCAGGACAGGAGTACTGGCAATGAGCAGTTCTTC
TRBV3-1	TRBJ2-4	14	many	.	CASSQDIAKNIQYF	TGTGCCAGCAGCCAAGATATAGCCAAAAACATTCAGTACTTC
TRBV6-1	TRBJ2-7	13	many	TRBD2	CASRGLADYEQYF	TGTGCCAGCAGGGGACTAGCGGACTACGAGCAGTACTTC
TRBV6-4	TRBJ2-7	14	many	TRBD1	CASKPGQASYEQYF	TGTGCCAGCAAACCGGGACAGGCCTCCTACGAGCAGTACTTC
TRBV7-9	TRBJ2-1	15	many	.	CASSLAGLGYNEQFF	TGTGCCAGCAGCTTAGCGGGGCTGGGCTACAATGAGCAGTTCTTC
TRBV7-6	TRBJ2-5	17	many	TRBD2	CASSPLAGGPFGETQYF	TGTGCCAGCAGCCCTCTAGCGGGGGGGCCTTTTGGTGAGACCCAGTACTTC
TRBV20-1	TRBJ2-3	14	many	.	CSGRILIDTDTQYF	TGCAGTGGAAGAATACTAATCGACACAGATACGCAGTATTTT
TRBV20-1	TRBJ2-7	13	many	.	CSARIAGFYEQYF	TGCAGTGCTAGGATCGCAGGGTTCTACGAGCAGTACTTC
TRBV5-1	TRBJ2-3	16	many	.	CASSPRPAESTDTQYF	TGCGCCAGCAGCCCTCGCCCTGCGGAAAGCACAGATACGCAGTATTTT
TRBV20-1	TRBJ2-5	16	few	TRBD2	CSATNSIAGSGETQYF	TGCAGTGCTACCAACTCCATAGCGGGGAGCGGAGAGACCCAGTACTTC
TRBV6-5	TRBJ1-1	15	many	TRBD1	CASSYEQGVSTRAFF	TGTGCCAGCAGTTATGAACAGGGGGTTTCCACAAGGGCTTTCTTT
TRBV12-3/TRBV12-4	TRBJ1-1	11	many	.	CASSFEGAAFF	TGTGCCAGCAGTTTTGAAGGGGCAGCTTTCTTT
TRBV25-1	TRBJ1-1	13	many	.	CASSDGSYTEAFF	TGTGCCAGCAGTGACGGGTCCTACACTGAAGCTTTCTTT
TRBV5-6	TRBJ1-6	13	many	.	CASSSAGNSPLHF	TGTGCCAGCAGCTCGGCTGGGAATTCACCCCTCCACTTT
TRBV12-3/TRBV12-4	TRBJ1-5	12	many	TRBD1	CASRDRDQPQHF	TGTGCCAGCAGGGACAGGGATCAGCCCCAGCATTTT
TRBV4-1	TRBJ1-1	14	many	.	CASSQEAQGSRAFF	TGCGCCAGCAGCCAAGAAGCCCAGGGCAGCCGGGCTTTCTTT
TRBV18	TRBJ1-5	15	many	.	CASSLEGGGNQPQHF	TGTGCCAGCTCACTCGAAGGAGGAGGCAATCAGCCCCAGCATTTT
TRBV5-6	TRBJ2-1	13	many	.	CASSGEPADEQFF	TGTGCCAGCAGCGGAGAACCCGCCGATGAGCAGTTCTTC
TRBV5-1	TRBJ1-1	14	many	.	CASSFLGESTEAFF	TGCGCCAGCAGCTTTCTAGGGGAGAGCACTGAAGCTTTCTTT
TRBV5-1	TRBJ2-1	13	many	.	CASSSSMDGEQFF	TGCGCCAGCAGCTCCTCGATGGATGGTGAGCAGTTCTTC
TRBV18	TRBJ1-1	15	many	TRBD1	CASSPDRGRFTEAFF	TGTGCCAGCTCACCGGACAGGGGGCGGTTCACTGAAGCTTTCTTT
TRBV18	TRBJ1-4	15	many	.	CASSPGSETNEKLFF	TGTGCCAGCTCACCGGGGTCGGAAACTAATGAAAAACTGTTTTTT
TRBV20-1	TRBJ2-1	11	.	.	CSARYYNEQFF	TGCAGTGCTAGATACTACAATGAGCAGTTCTTC
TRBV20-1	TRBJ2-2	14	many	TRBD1	CSAPGQADTGELFF	TGCAGTGCTCCGGGACAGGCCGACACCGGGGAGCTGTTTTTT
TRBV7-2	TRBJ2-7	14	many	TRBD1	CASSFKTGAYEQYF	TGTGCCAGCAGCTTTAAAACAGGGGCCTACGAGCAGTACTTC
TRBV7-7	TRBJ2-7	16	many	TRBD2	CASSPVVAGSSYEQYF	TGTGCCAGCAGCCCGGTGGTAGCGGGGAGCTCCTACGAGCAGTACTTC
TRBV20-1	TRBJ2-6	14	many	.	CSARDRVGANVLTF	TGCAGTGCTAGAGATCGGGTAGGGGCCAACGTCCTGACTTTC
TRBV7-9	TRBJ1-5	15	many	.	CASSQGTSSNQPQHF	TGTGCCAGCAGCCAAGGGACGTCTAGCAATCAGCCCCAGCATTTT
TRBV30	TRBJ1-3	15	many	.	CASTPAAVSGNTIYF	TGTGCCTCGACCCCAGCAGCCGTCTCTGGAAACACCATATATTTT
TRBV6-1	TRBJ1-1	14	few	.	CASSEINRNTEAFF	TGTGCCAGCAGCGAGATAAATAGGAACACTGAAGCTTTCTTT
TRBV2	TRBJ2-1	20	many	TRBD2	CASTWTAGGPSEREGPPEFF	TGTGCCAGCACTTGGACGGCAGGGGGCCCTAGTGAGCGGGAGGGCCCTCCGGAGTTCTTC
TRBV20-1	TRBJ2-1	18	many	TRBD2	CSFTGGLAGFFEVDEQFF	TGCAGCTTTACGGGAGGACTAGCGGGATTTTTCGAGGTCGATGAGCAGTTCTTC